This passage covers 12 T cell receptor beta chains from one sample sequenced in a study of shared clonotypes between healthy human individuals. Profiling relied on immunoSEQ multiplex PCR, and the TCRdb table lists in-frame clones only, not all of them. The sample has 1,500,000 or so clones; around 97% are singletons. Material: naive CD4+ T cells sorted from blood. The subset was: CD45RA+ positively selected. The receptors derive from a man aged 25-45 years in good health.

The V gene is TRBV30, the J gene TRBJ1-2; D unclear. Trimming removed 5 bases at V and 8 bases at J, with 9 bases between. CDR1 is GTSNPN, CDR2 SVGIG, per germline (reference sequence). This CDR3 is built from 10 residues. DNA for the CDR3: TGTGCCTGGGACCGAGAGGGCTACACCTTC. Protein sequence: CAWDREGYTF.

The chain combines TRBV9 with TRBJ2-2, with D perhaps assigned TRBD1 or TRBD2 (6 bases each). Germline CDR1 and CDR2: SGDLS and YYNGEE. The ends were cut back, 4 bases at V and 0 bases at J, with 13 bases in the middle. The CDR3 spans 16 residues. Here the CDR3 DNA reads TGTGCCAGCAGCCCGGAGGGGGGAGCGAACACCGGGGAGCTGTTTTTT. Amino acids: CASSPEGGANTGELFF.

In regard to this clone: The same CDR3 can be traced to other DNA sequences in this sample. J is TRBJ2-7 and V is TRBV6-5; TRBD2 might be the D (5 bases). Trimming took 0 bases from V and 0 from J, leaving 6 bases between them. The germline CDR1 and CDR2 sequences are MNHEY and SVGAGI. The CDR3 has 14 residues. Here the CDR3 reads CASSYSEGSYEQYF. CDR3 in DNA: TGTGCCAGCAGTTACTCAGAGGGCTCCTACGAGCAGTACTTC.

In this sample, this clone turned up a few times. The chain carries TRBV4-2 and TRBJ2-2, with unresolved D. Germline CDR1 reads LGHNA; CDR2 reads YNFKEQ. This CDR3 is built from 17 residues. V shed 0 bases and J shed 1 base, with 12 bases lying between them. The CDR3 DNA sequence: TGTGCCAGCAGCCAAGATTTCGGAGCATTGAACACCGGGGAGCTGTTTTTT. As protein: CASSQDFGALNTGELFF.

The gene calls are TRBV21-1 and TRBJ1-5. TRBV21-1 is labeled a pseudogene. CDR3 size: 15 residues. The DNA of the CDR3 is TGTGCCAGCAGCAAAGAAGGACGGCCAGCTCAGCCCCAGCATTTT. This gives the protein CASSKEGRPAQPQHF.

The chain is built from TRBV28 and TRBJ2-2, with 7 bases matching TRBD1. The CDR3 spans 15 residues. The germline gives CDR1 MDHEN, CDR2 SYDVKM. The trim removed 6 bases at V and 5 bases at J, leaving 9 bases unmatched. The CDR3 region has the DNA TGTGCCAGCAGGCCAGGGGGTAAGCGTACCGGGGAGCTGTTTTTT. This gives the protein CASRPGGKRTGELFF.

This clone was observed a handful of times. This sequence joins TRBV9 and TRBJ2-2; D is unresolved. The V gene's germline CDR1 is SGDLS and CDR2 YYNGEE. The CDR3 spans 16 residues. V lost 3 bases and J 3 bases, leaving 15 bases between the germline ends. CDR3: CASSAGTGPYTGELFF. The CDR3 DNA is TGTGCCAGCAGCGCAGGAACGGGCCCCTACACCGGGGAGCTGTTTTTT.

This clone came up a few times. The chain links TRBV5-4 to TRBJ1-2; D might be TRBD1 (5 bases). This CDR3 is 14 amino acids long. V lost 2 bases to trimming and J lost 8 bases, with 16 bases between them. Germline CDR1 is SGHNT and CDR2 is YYREEE (reference sequence). CDR3 in DNA: TGTGCCAGCAGCTTCCAGACAGCGGCTATCGGCTACACCTTC. This sequence encodes CASSFQTAAIGYTF.

The chain recombines TRBV9 with TRBJ2-1, with TRBD2 matching 7 bases. The CDR3 consists of 14 residues. Germline V CDR1 and CDR2: SGDLS, YYNGEE. V shed 4 bases and J 6 bases; nucleotides not matched to a gene: 7. The CDR3 sequence is CASSPRTRINEQFF. Written as DNA, the CDR3 is TGTGCCAGCAGCCCGAGGACTAGGATCAATGAGCAGTTCTTC.

As regards this clone: Different DNA sequences within this sample yield the same CDR3. This chain joins TRBV6-5 and TRBJ1-1, with D hard to call. With 0 bases removed from V and 0 bases from J, the gap between germline ends came to 5 bases. CDR1 is MNHEY and CDR2 is SVGAGI in the germline V gene. This CDR3 contains 14 residues. The CDR3 DNA follows: TGTGCCAGCAGTTACTCGACGCTGAACACTGAAGCTTTCTTT. Translating gives CASSYSTLNTEAFF.

The V and J genes are TRBV2 and TRBJ2-7, with D perhaps being TRBD1 or TRBD2 (5 bases each). Per germline, CDR1 SNHLY and CDR2 FYNNEI. This CDR3 is built from 15 residues. Trimming pared 6 bases from V and 1 base from J, leaving 16 bases between. Here the CDR3 reads CASSVPSGPSYEQYF. DNA of the CDR3: TGTGCCAGCAGCGTCCCTTCGGGACCGTCCTACGAGCAGTACTTC.

The chain joins TRBV2 to TRBJ2-1; TRBD1 matches at 7 bases. The CDR3 sequence is 14 residues long. V dropped 6 bases and J dropped 3; count of bases not matched to a gene: 5. In germline, CDR1 is SNHLY, CDR2 FYNNEI. The CDR3 reads CASSDRVSYNEQFF. The DNA of the CDR3 is TGTGCCAGCAGCGACAGGGTCAGCTACAATGAGCAGTTCTTC.